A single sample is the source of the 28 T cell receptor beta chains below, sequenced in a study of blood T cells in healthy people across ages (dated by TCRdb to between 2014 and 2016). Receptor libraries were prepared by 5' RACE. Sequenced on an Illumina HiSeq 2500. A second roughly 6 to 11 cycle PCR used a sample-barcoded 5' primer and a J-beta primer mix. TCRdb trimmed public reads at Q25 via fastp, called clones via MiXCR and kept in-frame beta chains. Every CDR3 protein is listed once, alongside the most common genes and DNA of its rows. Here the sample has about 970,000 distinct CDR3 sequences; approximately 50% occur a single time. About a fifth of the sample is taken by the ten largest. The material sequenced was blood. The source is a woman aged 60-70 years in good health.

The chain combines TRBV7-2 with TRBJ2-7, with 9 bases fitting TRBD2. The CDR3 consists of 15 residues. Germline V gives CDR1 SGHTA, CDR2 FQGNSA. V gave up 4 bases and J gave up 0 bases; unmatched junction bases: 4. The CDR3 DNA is TGTGCCAGCAGCTCTAGCGGGGTCAGCTCCTACGAGCAGTACTTC. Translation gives CASSSSGVSSYEQYF.

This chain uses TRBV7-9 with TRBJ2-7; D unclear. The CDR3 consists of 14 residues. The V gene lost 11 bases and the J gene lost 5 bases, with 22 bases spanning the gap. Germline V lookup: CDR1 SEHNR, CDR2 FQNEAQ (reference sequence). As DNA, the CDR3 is TGTGCCTCCCGAAATCTCCTCCATGGGGACGAGCAGTACTTC. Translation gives CASRNLLHGDEQYF.

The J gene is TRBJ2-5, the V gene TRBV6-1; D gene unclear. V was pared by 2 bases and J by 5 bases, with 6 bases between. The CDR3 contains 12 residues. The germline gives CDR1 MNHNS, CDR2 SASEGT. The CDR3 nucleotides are TGTGCCAGCAGTGAAAGTAGGGAGACCCAGTACTTC. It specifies CASSESRETQYF.

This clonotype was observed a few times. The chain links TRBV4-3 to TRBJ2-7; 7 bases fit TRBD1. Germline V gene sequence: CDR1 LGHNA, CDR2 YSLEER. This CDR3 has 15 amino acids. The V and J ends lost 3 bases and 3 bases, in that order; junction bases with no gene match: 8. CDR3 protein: CASSHYRGPLYEQYF. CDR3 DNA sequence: TGCGCCAGCAGCCACTACAGGGGTCCCCTCTACGAGCAGTACTTC.

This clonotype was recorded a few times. CDR3 protein: CASSVSGSTDEQFF. The CDR3 DNA reads TGTGCCAGCAGCGTTAGCGGGAGTACGGATGAGCAGTTCTTC. The chain is built from TRBV9 and TRBJ2-1, with TRBD2 matching 9 bases. The CDR3 has 14 amino acids. V lost 2 bases, J lost 8 bases, and 5 bases stayed unmatched. Germline V gene data show CDR1 as SGDLS and CDR2 as YYNGEE.

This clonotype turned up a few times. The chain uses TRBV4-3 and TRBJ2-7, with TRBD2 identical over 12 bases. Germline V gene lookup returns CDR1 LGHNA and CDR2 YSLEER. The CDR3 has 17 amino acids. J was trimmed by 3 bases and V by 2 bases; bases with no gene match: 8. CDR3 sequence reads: CASSQFGWTSGNYEQYF. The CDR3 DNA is TGCGCCAGCAGCCAATTTGGCTGGACTAGCGGGAACTACGAGCAGTACTTC.

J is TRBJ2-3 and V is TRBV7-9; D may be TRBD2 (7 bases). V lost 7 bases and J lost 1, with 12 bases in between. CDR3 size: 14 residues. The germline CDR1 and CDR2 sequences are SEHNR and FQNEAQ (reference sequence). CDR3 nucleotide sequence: TGTGCCAGCACCAAGGGGGGGGGCACAGATACGCAGTATTTT. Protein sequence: CASTKGGGTDTQYF.

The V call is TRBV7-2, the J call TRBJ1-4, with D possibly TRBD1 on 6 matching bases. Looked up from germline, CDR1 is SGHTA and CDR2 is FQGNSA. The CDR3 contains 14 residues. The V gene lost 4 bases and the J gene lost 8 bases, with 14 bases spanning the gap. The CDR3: CASSYTGPKEKLFF. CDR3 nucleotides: TGTGCCAGCAGCTACACAGGGCCAAAGGAAAAACTGTTTTTT.

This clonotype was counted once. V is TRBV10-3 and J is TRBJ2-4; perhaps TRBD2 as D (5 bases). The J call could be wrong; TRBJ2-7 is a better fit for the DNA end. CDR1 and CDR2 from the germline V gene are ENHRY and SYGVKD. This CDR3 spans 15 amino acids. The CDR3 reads CAISEPRGVKSEQYF. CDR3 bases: TGTGCCATCAGTGAGCCTCGGGGAGTAAAGAGCGAGCAGTACTTC.

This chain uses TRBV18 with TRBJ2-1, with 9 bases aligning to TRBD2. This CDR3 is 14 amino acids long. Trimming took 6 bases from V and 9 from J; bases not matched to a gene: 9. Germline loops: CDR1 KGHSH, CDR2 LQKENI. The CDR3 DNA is TGTGCCAGCTCCCGCGGAGCGGGAGGTTCTGAGCAGTTCTTC. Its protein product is CASSRGAGGSEQFF. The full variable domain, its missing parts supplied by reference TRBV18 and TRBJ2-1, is NAGVMQNPRHLVRRRGQEARLRCSPMKGHSHVYWYRQLPEEGLKFMVYLQKENIIDESGMPKERFSAEFPKEGPSILRIQQVVRGDSAAYFCASSRGAGGSEQFFGPGTRLTVL.

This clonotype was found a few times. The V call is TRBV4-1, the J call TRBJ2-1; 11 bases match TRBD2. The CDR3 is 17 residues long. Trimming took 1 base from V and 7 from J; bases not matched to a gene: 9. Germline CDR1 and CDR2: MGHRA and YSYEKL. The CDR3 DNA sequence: TGCGCCAGCAGCCAAGGCCATCGACTAGCGGGAAATAATGAGCAGTTCTTC. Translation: CASSQGHRLAGNNEQFF.

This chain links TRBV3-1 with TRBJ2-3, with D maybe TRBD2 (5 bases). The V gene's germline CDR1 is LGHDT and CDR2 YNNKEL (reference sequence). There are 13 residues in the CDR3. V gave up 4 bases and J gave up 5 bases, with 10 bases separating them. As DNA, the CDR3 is TGTGCCAGCAGCCGAGAAGCGGTAGATACGCAGTATTTT. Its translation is CASSREAVDTQYF.

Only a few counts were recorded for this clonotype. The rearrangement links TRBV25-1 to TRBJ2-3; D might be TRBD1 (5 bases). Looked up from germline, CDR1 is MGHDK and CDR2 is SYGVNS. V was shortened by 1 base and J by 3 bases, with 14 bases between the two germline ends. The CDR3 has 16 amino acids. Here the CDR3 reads CASSESRGKGTDTQYF. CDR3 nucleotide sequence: TGTGCCAGCAGTGAATCACGAGGAAAGGGGACAGATACGCAGTATTTT.

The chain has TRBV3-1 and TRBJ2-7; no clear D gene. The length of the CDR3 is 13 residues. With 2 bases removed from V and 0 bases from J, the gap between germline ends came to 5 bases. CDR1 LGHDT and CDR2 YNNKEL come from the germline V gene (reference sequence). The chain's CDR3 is CASSQRHSYEQYF. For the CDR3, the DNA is TGTGCCAGCAGCCAACGACACTCCTACGAGCAGTACTTC.

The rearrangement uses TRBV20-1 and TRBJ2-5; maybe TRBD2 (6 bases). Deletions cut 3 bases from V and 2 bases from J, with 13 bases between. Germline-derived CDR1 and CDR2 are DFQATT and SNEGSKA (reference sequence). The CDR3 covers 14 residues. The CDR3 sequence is CSASALARQETQYF. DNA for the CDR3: TGCAGTGCTAGCGCACTAGCTCGGCAAGAGACCCAGTACTTC.

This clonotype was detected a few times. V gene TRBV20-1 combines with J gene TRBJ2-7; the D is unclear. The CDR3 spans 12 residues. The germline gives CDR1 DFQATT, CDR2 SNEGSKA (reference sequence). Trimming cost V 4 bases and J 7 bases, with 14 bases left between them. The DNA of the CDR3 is TGCAGTGCTAAGAGGATGTACGCGGAGCAGTACTTC. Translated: CSAKRMYAEQYF.

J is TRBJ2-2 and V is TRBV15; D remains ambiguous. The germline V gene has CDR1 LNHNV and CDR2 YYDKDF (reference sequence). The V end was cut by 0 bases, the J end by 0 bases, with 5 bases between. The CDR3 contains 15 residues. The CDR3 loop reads CATSRDLANTGELFF. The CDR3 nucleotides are TGTGCCACCAGCAGAGATTTGGCGAACACCGGGGAGCTGTTTTTT.

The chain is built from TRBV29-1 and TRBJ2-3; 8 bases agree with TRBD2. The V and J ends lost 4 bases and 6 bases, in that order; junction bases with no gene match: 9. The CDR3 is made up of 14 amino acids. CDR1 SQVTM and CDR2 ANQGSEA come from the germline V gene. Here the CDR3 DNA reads TGCAGCGTTGTCCCAGCGGGAGTGTTGGATACGCAGTATTTT. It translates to CSVVPAGVLDTQYF.

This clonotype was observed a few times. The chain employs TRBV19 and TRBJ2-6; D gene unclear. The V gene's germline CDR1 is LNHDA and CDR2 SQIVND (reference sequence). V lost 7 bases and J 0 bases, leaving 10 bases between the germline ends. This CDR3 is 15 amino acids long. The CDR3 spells CASKTVGSGANVLTF. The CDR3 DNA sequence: TGTGCCAGTAAGACCGTGGGCTCTGGGGCCAACGTCCTGACTTTC.

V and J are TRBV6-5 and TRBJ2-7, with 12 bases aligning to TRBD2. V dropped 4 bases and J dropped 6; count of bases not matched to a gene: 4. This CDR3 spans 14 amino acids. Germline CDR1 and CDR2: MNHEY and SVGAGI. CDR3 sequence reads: CASSWVLAGGEQYF. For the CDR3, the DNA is TGTGCCAGCAGTTGGGTACTAGCGGGAGGCGAGCAGTACTTC.

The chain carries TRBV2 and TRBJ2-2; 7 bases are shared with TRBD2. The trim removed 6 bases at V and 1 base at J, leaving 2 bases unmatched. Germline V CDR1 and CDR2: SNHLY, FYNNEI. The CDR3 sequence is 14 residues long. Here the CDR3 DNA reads TGTGCCAGCAGCGCGGGGGAGAACACCGGGGAGCTGTTTTTT. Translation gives CASSAGENTGELFF.

The CDR3 protein is CASSYERGDYGYTF. The CDR3 DNA follows: TGTGCCAGCAGTTACGAACGGGGAGACTATGGCTACACCTTC. The V gene is TRBV6-5, the J gene TRBJ1-2, with no clear D. The CDR3 runs to 14 residues. Germline V gives CDR1 MNHEY, CDR2 SVGAGI. Trimming stripped 2 bases from V and 3 bases from J, with 10 bases between.

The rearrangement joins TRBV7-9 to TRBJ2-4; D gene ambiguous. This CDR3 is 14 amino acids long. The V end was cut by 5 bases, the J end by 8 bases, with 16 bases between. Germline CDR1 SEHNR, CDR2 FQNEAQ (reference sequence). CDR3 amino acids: CASSPSARVDIQYF. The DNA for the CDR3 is TGTGCCAGCAGCCCCAGTGCTAGAGTGGACATTCAGTACTTC.

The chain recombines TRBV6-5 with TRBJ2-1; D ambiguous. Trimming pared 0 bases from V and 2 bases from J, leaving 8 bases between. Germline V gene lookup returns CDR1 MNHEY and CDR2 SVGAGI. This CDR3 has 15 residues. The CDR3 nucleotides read TGTGCCAGCAGTTACTCGAGGAAGGCCTACAATGAGCAGTTCTTC. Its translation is CASSYSRKAYNEQFF.

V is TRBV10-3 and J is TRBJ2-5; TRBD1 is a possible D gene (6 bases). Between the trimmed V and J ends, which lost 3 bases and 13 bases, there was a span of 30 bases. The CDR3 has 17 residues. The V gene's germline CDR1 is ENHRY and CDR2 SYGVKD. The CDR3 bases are TGTGCCATCAGTGACCCGCGGAAGCAGGGGCGATCCTACGAGCTGTACTTC. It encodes CAISDPRKQGRSYELYF.

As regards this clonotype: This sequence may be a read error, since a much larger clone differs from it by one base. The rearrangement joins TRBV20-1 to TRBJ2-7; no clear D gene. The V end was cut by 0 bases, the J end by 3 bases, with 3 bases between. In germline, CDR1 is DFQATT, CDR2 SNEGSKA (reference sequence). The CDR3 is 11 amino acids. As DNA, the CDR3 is TGCAGTGCTAGAGAATACTACGAGCAGTACTTC. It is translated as CSAREYYEQYF.

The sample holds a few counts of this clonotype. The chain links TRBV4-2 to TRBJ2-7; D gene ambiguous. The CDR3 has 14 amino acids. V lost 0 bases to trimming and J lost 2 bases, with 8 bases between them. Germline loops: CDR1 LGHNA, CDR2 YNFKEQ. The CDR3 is CASSQDSLAYEQYF. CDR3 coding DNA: TGTGCCAGCAGCCAAGACTCATTGGCCTACGAGCAGTACTTC.

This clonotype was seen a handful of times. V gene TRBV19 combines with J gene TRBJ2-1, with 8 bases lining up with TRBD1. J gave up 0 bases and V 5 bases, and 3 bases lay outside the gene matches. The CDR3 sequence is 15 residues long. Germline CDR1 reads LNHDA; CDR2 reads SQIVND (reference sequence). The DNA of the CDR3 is TGTGCCAGTAGTGAGGGACAGGTCTCCTACAATGAGCAGTTCTTC. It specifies CASSEGQVSYNEQFF.